The entry below gives a single T cell receptor beta chain sequence along with its context. The authors sequenced unsorted PBMC DNA on ten immunoSEQ deep assay plates. Study processing details: Quality scores were absent from the junction-only immunoSEQ sequences, so filtering differed. Method: immunoSEQ multiplex PCR; TCRdb's copy keeps in-frame clones and lacks some. That table is the source of V, J and clone size, and D and trimming were worked out from the DNA. The sample carries approximately 510,000 clones, 60% to 85% recorded once. This entry comes from a study of shared clonotypes between healthy human individuals. After removal of 6 bases from V and 2 bases from J, the junction contained 5 bases not matched to a gene. Looked up from germline, CDR1 is SNHLY and CDR2 is FYNNEI. The CDR3 has 15 residues. Participating donors were healthy, HIV-negative adults free of recent acute infections or vaccinations. Extraction of genomic DNA in unsorted samples used about 90 million PBMCs.

This sequence joins TRBV2 and TRBJ1-5; 9 nucleotides align to TRBD1. The receptor comes from a woman aged 40 to 49 in good health. Some clones in this sample may be carry-over from other donors' samples. The sample taken for sequencing was PBMCs. In DNA form, the CDR3 reads TGTGCCAGCAGGCGGGACAGGGCCGGCAATCAGCCCCAGCATTTT. Translation: CASRRDRAGNQPQHF. Variable domain in full (rest from reference TRBV2 and TRBJ1-5): EPEVTQTPSHQVTQMGQEVILRCVPISNHLYFYWYRQILGQKVEFLVSFYNNEISEKSEIFDDQFSVERPDGSNFTLKIRSTKLEDSAMYFCASRRDRAGNQPQHFGDGTRLSIL.